Each of the 24 T cell receptor beta chains below was sequenced from the same sample in a study of T cells in Graves' hyperthyroidism and ophthalmopathy. Researchers amplified the TCR beta CDR3 regions from RNA transcripts. Researchers ran a first-round RT-PCR on the TCR CDR3 using the HTBI primer set. From the multiplex PCR reads, TCRdb called clonotypes with MiXCR, one entry per CDR3 protein. The sample lists roughly 580,000 distinct CDR3 sequences, roughly 13% seen once, with less than 6% in the top ten. The sequenced sample was blood. The source of these receptors is a woman in her thirties with Graves' hyperthyroidism that later progressed to Graves' ophthalmopathy.

This clonotype was seen repeatedly, ten times or more. This chain connects TRBV4-3 to TRBJ2-5; possible D gene TRBD2, 5 bases. This CDR3 is built from 14 residues. The V end lost 1 base, the J end lost 5 bases, and 11 bases lay between the germline ends. The germline V gene encodes CDR1 LGHNA and CDR2 YSLEER. The CDR3 DNA is TGCGCCAGCAGCCAAGTGACATCGGGGGAGACCCAGTACTTC. It yields the protein CASSQVTSGETQYF.

J is TRBJ2-7 and V is TRBV27; D is uncertain. The CDR3 has 15 amino acids. The germline V and J ends were trimmed by 7 bases and 0 bases, with 16 bases remaining between them. Germline V lookup: CDR1 MNHEY, CDR2 SMNVEV (reference sequence). CDR3 loop: CASKTRGVSSYEQYF. The CDR3 coding sequence is TGTGCCAGCAAAACTCGTGGGGTTAGCTCCTACGAGCAGTACTTC.

In this sample, this clonotype turned up a few times. This sequence joins TRBV27 and TRBJ1-1; D possibly corresponds to TRBD1 (6 bases). This CDR3 is 14 amino acids long. Germline CDR1 reads MNHEY; CDR2 reads SMNVEV (reference sequence). Trimming stripped 6 bases from V and 1 base from J, with 12 bases between. CDR3 loop: CASRGWTENTEAFF. As DNA, the CDR3 is TGTGCCAGCAGGGGGTGGACAGAGAACACTGAAGCTTTCTTT.

This clonotype was counted ten times or more. This chain joins TRBV28 and TRBJ2-3, with D maybe TRBD1 (6 bases). The CDR3 contains 14 residues. V was clipped by 6 bases and J by 4 bases, with 14 bases between them. Germline lookup yields CDR1 MDHEN and CDR2 SYDVKM. Written as DNA, the CDR3 is TGTGCCAGCAGCCTAACAGGGTCGGCAGATACGCAGTATTTT. Encoded protein: CASSLTGSADTQYF.

This clonotype appeared many times. The chain couples TRBV3-1 to TRBJ2-3, with D unresolved. V was pared by 4 bases and J by 0 bases, with 5 bases between. Germline CDR1 reads LGHDT; CDR2 reads YNNKEL (reference sequence). The CDR3 is 13 amino acids. CDR3 sequence reads: CASSPASTDTQYF. The DNA for the CDR3 is TGTGCCAGCAGCCCCGCGAGCACAGATACGCAGTATTTT.

The V gene is TRBV24-1, the J gene TRBJ2-2; D might be TRBD1 (5 bases). The length of the CDR3 is 15 residues. Germline V CDR1 and CDR2: KGHDR, SFDVKD. The V end lost 4 bases, the J end lost 3 bases, and 11 bases lay between the germline ends. Written as DNA, the CDR3 is TGTGCCACCAGTGACAAACAGGTTTACACCGGGGAGCTGTTTTTT. Its protein product is CATSDKQVYTGELFF.

Notes on this clonotype: Possible read error: a much larger clone is one base away. The rearrangement joins TRBV3-1 to TRBJ1-2; 9 bases match TRBD1. Trimming cost V 7 bases and J 8 bases; bases outside gene matches: 14. The CDR3 loop spans 15 amino acids. Germline loops: CDR1 LGHDT, CDR2 YNNKEL (reference sequence). CDR3 sequence reads: CASNPPGQGTIGYTF. The CDR3, as DNA: TGTGCCAGCAACCCGCCGGGACAGGGAACGATCGGCTACACCTTC. The entire variable domain, with the rest obtained from reference TRBV3-1 and TRBJ1-2, is as follows: DTAVSQTPKYLVTQMGNDKSIKCEQNLGHDTMYWYKQDSKKFLKIMFSYNNKELIINETVPNRFSPKSPDKAHLNLHINSLELGDSAVYFCASNPPGQGTIGYTFGSGTRLTVV.

This clonotype was detected many times. This sequence joins TRBV3-1 and TRBJ2-5; 7 positions agree with TRBD2. The V gene's germline CDR1 is LGHDT and CDR2 YNNKEL (reference sequence). With 4 bases clipped from V and 5 bases from J, the junction kept 10 bases outside the gene matches. The CDR3 is 15 amino acids. CDR3 residues: CASSPPGRGKETQYF. CDR3 nucleotide sequence: TGTGCCAGCAGCCCCCCGGGGCGGGGGAAGGAGACCCAGTACTTC.

This clonotype was found many times. The chain links TRBV4-3 to TRBJ1-6, with D hard to call. Trimming pared 0 bases from V and 12 bases from J, leaving 12 bases between. Per germline, CDR1 LGHNA and CDR2 YSLEER. There are 14 residues in the CDR3. CDR3 sequence reads: CASSQDIERVPLHF. For the CDR3, the DNA is TGCGCCAGCAGCCAAGATATCGAGAGGGTACCCCTCCACTTT.

This clonotype was seen ten or more times. V gene TRBV11-2 combines with J gene TRBJ1-1; possible D gene TRBD1, 6 bases. Trimming cost V 4 bases and J 0 bases, with 15 bases left between them. Per the germline V gene, CDR1 is SGHAT and CDR2 is FQNNGV. The CDR3 contains 16 residues. The DNA of the CDR3 is TGTGCCAGCAGCTCCAGGGACATGATTATGAACACTGAAGCTTTCTTT. This codes for CASSSRDMIMNTEAFF.

Comment on this clonotype: A much larger clone is a single base away; this may be a read error. The chain employs TRBV19 and TRBJ2-2, with TRBD1 identical over 7 bases. This CDR3 contains 13 residues. Germline V gives CDR1 LNHDA, CDR2 SQIVND (reference sequence). The CDR3 sequence: CVSRQGNTGELFF. Written as DNA, the CDR3 is TGTGTCAGCAGACAGGGGAACACCGGGGAGCTGTTTTTT.

This clonotype was picked up many times. The CDR3 DNA reads TGTGCCAGTAGGGCTACGGGCGTGACTAACTATGGCTACACCTTC. This sequence encodes CASRATGVTNYGYTF. The chain recombines TRBV19 with TRBJ1-2; unclear D gene. The germline gives CDR1 LNHDA, CDR2 SQIVND (reference sequence). V lost 6 bases and J lost 0, with 14 bases in between. This CDR3 contains 15 residues.

Ten or more counts support this clonotype. V usage is TRBV7-2 and J usage is TRBJ2-2; TRBD1 matches at 8 bases. V lost 4 bases, J lost 4 bases, and 2 bases stayed unmatched. CDR1 and CDR2 (germline): SGHTA, FQGNSA. This CDR3 comprises 14 residues. The CDR3 region is CASSWTGSTGELFF. CDR3 in DNA: TGTGCCAGCAGCTGGACAGGGAGCACCGGGGAGCTGTTTTTT.

This clonotype was recorded many times. V usage is TRBV5-1 and J usage is TRBJ1-2; D gene uncertain. The V end lost 2 bases, the J end lost 0 bases, and 17 bases lay between the germline ends. The CDR3 covers 17 residues. CDR1 and CDR2 (germline): SGHRS, YFSETQ. CDR3 coding DNA: TGCGCCAGCAGCTTAGCACTCTCATTGGGGTCTAACTATGGCTACACCTTC. Translation gives CASSLALSLGSNYGYTF.

The chain has TRBV9 and TRBJ2-5, with no clear D. This CDR3 is 13 amino acids long. The V end lost 1 base, the J end lost 4 bases, and 8 bases lay between the germline ends. Germline V gene sequence: CDR1 SGDLS, CDR2 YYNGEE. The CDR3 reads CASSVKVAETQYF. DNA of the CDR3: TGTGCCAGCAGCGTAAAAGTGGCAGAGACCCAGTACTTC.

This clonotype has ten or more counts. CDR3 in amino acids: CASSPPQRHYEQYF. The CDR3 DNA sequence: TGTGCCAGTAGTCCCCCCCAGCGCCACTACGAGCAGTACTTC. This chain joins TRBV19 and TRBJ2-7; unclear D gene. Germline values: CDR1 LNHDA, CDR2 SQIVND (reference sequence). V lost 5 bases and J 3 bases, leaving 14 bases between the germline ends. The CDR3 loop spans 14 amino acids.

This clonotype was detected a few times. The gene calls are TRBV6-2 or TRBV6-3 and TRBJ2-1; unclear D gene. The CDR3 totals 15 residues. Per the germline V gene, CDR1 is MNHEY and CDR2 is SVGEGT. Trimming shortened V by 6 bases and J by 4 bases, and 16 bases separated the two germline ends. CDR3 sequence (DNA): TGTGCCAGCAGCCGAGCTACCTTCGCTTACAATGAGCAGTTCTTC. As protein: CASSRATFAYNEQFF.

In this sample, this clonotype turned up many times. This chain uses TRBV28 with TRBJ1-5; D ambiguous. The germline V gene encodes CDR1 MDHEN and CDR2 SYDVKM. Trimming cost V 4 bases and J 2 bases, with 6 bases left between them. The CDR3 is made up of 13 amino acids. The CDR3 bases are TGTGCCAGCAGTTATGTCGGCAATCAGCCCCAGCATTTT. Translating gives CASSYVGNQPQHF. Full variable domain (outside the CDR3, taken from reference TRBV28 and TRBJ1-5): DVKVTQSSRYLVKRTGEKVFLECVQDMDHENMFWYRQDPGLGLRLIYFSYDVKMKEKGDIPEGYSVSREKKERFSLILESASTNQTSMYLCASSYVGNQPQHFGDGTRLSIL.

The chain couples TRBV24-1 to TRBJ2-1; D uncertain. V lost 4 bases to trimming and J lost 8 bases, with 17 bases between them. The CDR3 extends over 15 amino acids. From germline, CDR1 is KGHDR and CDR2 SFDVKD. In nucleotides, the CDR3 is TGTGCCACCAGTGACCCAACCCAAGTATTCGATGAGCAGTTCTTC. Translated: CATSDPTQVFDEQFF.

This clonotype was observed many times. The chain uses TRBV28 and TRBJ1-2; 8 bases are shared with TRBD1. V shed 9 bases, J shed 3 bases, and the junction held 9 bases outside the gene matches. Germline V gives CDR1 MDHEN, CDR2 SYDVKM. The CDR3 contains 14 residues. Here the CDR3 DNA reads TGTGCCAGTAGCCTGACAGGGGCCCACTATGGCTACACCTTC. Amino acid sequence: CASSLTGAHYGYTF.

This clonotype was seen repeatedly, ten times or more. V usage is TRBV6-1 and J usage is TRBJ1-4; D may be TRBD1 (6 bases). The V and J ends lost 10 bases and 0 bases respectively, with 21 bases between them. The CDR3 is made up of 17 amino acids. The germline CDR1 and CDR2 sequences are MNHNS and SASEGT. The CDR3 here is CATRPPQGATTNEKLFF. CDR3 DNA: TGTGCCACCCGACCCCCACAGGGAGCAACAACTAATGAAAAACTGTTTTTT.

This clonotype was counted between two and nine times. The genes are TRBV25-1 and TRBJ2-7, with 7 bases identical to TRBD2. The length of the CDR3 is 12 residues. Germline V gene data show CDR1 as MGHDK and CDR2 as SYGVNS. Germline trimming cut 8 bases from V and 3 bases from J; bases unmatched to any gene: 4. CDR3 sequence (DNA): TGTGCCAGCGACGCGGGAGACTACGAGCAGTACTTC. Encoded protein: CASDAGDYEQYF.

In its sample, this clonotype was seen many times. CDR3 sequence reads: CASSLADGFYGYTF. The CDR3 DNA reads as TGTGCCAGCAGCCTAGCTGATGGATTCTATGGCTACACCTTC. V gene TRBV11-3 combines with J gene TRBJ1-2; D is undetermined. V dropped 5 bases and J dropped 4 bases, with 14 bases sitting between them. CDR1 is SGHNT and CDR2 is YENEEA in the germline V gene. The CDR3 is made up of 14 amino acids.

This clonotype was counted at least ten times. This chain links TRBV5-1 with TRBJ2-7; 8 bases align to TRBD2. Germline CDR1 reads SGHRS; CDR2 reads YFSETQ. This CDR3 spans 17 amino acids. After removal of 1 base from V and 0 bases from J, the junction contained 9 bases not matched to a gene. In DNA, the CDR3 is TGCGCCAGCAGCTTGACTGATAGCGGGACCCTCTCCTACGAGCAGTACTTC. Translation gives CASSLTDSGTLSYEQYF.